The source of this TCR beta chain is a study of shared clonotypes between healthy human individuals. Study conclusions and caveats: It was expected that sequencing depth would affect clonotype sharing among donors.

TCRdb's table, derived via immunoSEQ multiplex PCR, lists solely in-frame clones and lacks some. The table lists roughly 530,000 clones, approximately 95% of them singletons, with under 0.06% in the top ten. A split of CD4+ cells into CD45RA+ naive and CD45RA-negative memory subsets was performed. Germline CDR1 and CDR2: SGHNT and YENEEA. The length of the CDR3 is 16 residues. Trimming removed 5 bases from V and 0 bases from J, with 13 bases in between. Of note for this clone: Its antigen remains unknown.

The sequence was collected from a woman aged 30 to 39 in good health. The sequenced sample was naive CD4+ T cells sorted from blood. The subset denotes: CD45RA+ positively selected. The rearrangement joins TRBV11-3 to TRBJ1-4; unclear D gene. The CDR3 region has the DNA TGTGCCAGCAGCAGACGCTCACCCGCAACTAATGAAAAACTGTTTTTT. Encoded protein: CASSRRSPATNEKLFF. Full variable domain (rest looked up from reference TRBV11-3 and TRBJ1-4): EAGVVQSPRYKIIEKKQPVAFWCNPISGHNTLYWYLQNLGQGPELLIRYENEEAVDDSQLPKDRFSAERLKGVDSTLKIQPAELGDSAVYLCASSRRSPATNEKLFFGSGTQLSVL.